Shown below are 32 T cell receptor beta chains from a single sample sequenced in a study of OX40 agonist ivuxolimab in advanced cancers. TCRdb keeps only in-frame clones here, not all; method: immunoSEQ multiplex PCR. Of approximately 77,000 clones in the sample, 90% to 95% were seen once. The sample here was CD4+ or CD8+ T cells sorted from blood, taken in a trial of the OX40 agonist ivuxolimab. The receptors originated from an adult with an advanced solid tumor such as melanoma, head and neck, liver or kidney cancer.

The chain uses TRBV11-2 and TRBJ2-2; 7 bases line up with TRBD2. Looked up from germline, CDR1 is SGHAT and CDR2 is FQNNGV. The length of the CDR3 is 17 residues. With 0 bases clipped from V and 0 bases from J, the junction kept 4 bases outside the gene matches. As DNA, the CDR3 is TGTGCCAGCAGCTTAGATCGGGCGGGGGCGAACACCGGGGAGCTGTTTTTT. It codes for CASSLDRAGANTGELFF.

V gene TRBV7-9 combines with J gene TRBJ1-4; 7 bases map to TRBD1. The CDR3 has 13 residues. Germline lookup yields CDR1 SEHNR and CDR2 FQNEAQ (reference sequence). V lost 3 bases and J lost 14; bases outside the gene matches: 9. CDR3 amino acids: CASSFGGGENLFF. The CDR3 DNA reads TGTGCCAGCAGCTTCGGAGGGGGCGAGAATCTGTTTTTT.

The V and J genes are TRBV7-9 and TRBJ2-1, with 10 bases fitting TRBD2. The V and J ends lost 9 bases and 6 bases, in that order; junction bases with no gene match: 5. This CDR3 has 13 residues. From germline, CDR1 is SEHNR and CDR2 FQNEAQ (reference sequence). The DNA of the CDR3 is TGTGCCAGTGTACTAGCGGGGTTCAATGAGCAGTTCTTC. It translates to CASVLAGFNEQFF. Supplemented by reference TRBV7-9 and TRBJ2-1, the full variable domain reads DTGVSQNPRHKITKRGQNVTFRCDPISEHNRLYWYRQTLGQGPEFLTYFQNEAQLEKSRLLSDRFSAERPKGSFSTLEIQRTEQGDSAMYLCASVLAGFNEQFFGPGTRLTVL.

Only one count was recorded for this clone. The chain combines TRBV4-3 with TRBJ1-3; D unresolved. CDR1 is LGHNA and CDR2 is YSLEER in the germline V gene. This CDR3 has 19 residues. V was shortened by 0 bases and J by 0 bases, with 18 bases between the two germline ends. CDR3 amino acids: CASSQDSYLSESSGNTIYF. CDR3 DNA: TGCGCCAGCAGCCAAGATAGTTATTTGTCCGAGAGCTCTGGAAACACCATATATTTT.

The chain joins TRBV4-1 to TRBJ1-6; D remains unclear. The length of the CDR3 is 13 residues. The germline CDR1 and CDR2 sequences are MGHRA and YSYEKL. The germline V and J ends were trimmed by 1 base and 9 bases, with 7 bases remaining between them. The CDR3 reads CASSQGERSPLHF. CDR3 in DNA: TGCGCCAGCAGCCAAGGGGAGCGTTCACCCCTCCACTTT.

V and J are TRBV25-1 and TRBJ2-2; TRBD1 matches at 8 bases. The germline CDR1 and CDR2 sequences are MGHDK and SYGVNS. Trimming removed 2 bases from V and 3 bases from J; junction bases left unmatched: 5. CDR3 length: 16 residues. Here the CDR3 DNA reads TGTGCCAGCAGTGAACCCGGGACAGGCCACACCGGGGAGCTGTTTTTT. This sequence encodes CASSEPGTGHTGELFF.

The chain joins TRBV6-5 to TRBJ2-1, with 14 bases fitting TRBD2. V was pared by 4 bases and J by 5 bases, with 4 bases of the junction left unmatched. The CDR3 has 16 residues. CDR1 and CDR2 (germline): MNHEY, SVGAGI. In DNA, the CDR3 is TGTGCCAGCAGTTCTGCGACTAGCGGGAGGGACAATGAGCAGTTCTTC. It specifies CASSSATSGRDNEQFF.

This sequence joins TRBV30 and TRBJ2-5, with no clear D. Trimming shortened V by 0 bases and J by 5 bases, and 7 bases separated the two germline ends. Germline CDR1 is GTSNPN and CDR2 is SVGIG (reference sequence). The CDR3 loop spans 12 amino acids. DNA of the CDR3: TGTGCCTGGAGTGTCCTTGGGGAGACCCAGTACTTC. Residues: CAWSVLGETQYF.

V and J are TRBV30 and TRBJ1-1; unclear D gene. CDR1 is GTSNPN and CDR2 is SVGIG in the germline V gene (reference sequence). The ends were cut back, 0 bases at V and 0 bases at J, with 8 bases in the middle. The CDR3 length is 14 residues. CDR3 bases: TGTGCCTGGAGTGTACTGAGCATGAACACTGAAGCTTTCTTT. The encoded protein is CAWSVLSMNTEAFF.

This clone was counted a single time. The chain joins TRBV10-3 to TRBJ2-1; D might be TRBD2 (6 bases). Germline V gene data show CDR1 as ENHRY and CDR2 as SYGVKD. The length of the CDR3 is 13 residues. The V gene lost 6 bases and the J gene lost 4 bases, with 10 bases spanning the gap. The DNA of the CDR3 is TGTGCCATCAGAGCAGGGAGGTACAATGAGCAGTTCTTC. Its protein is CAIRAGRYNEQFF.

The chain joins TRBV5-8 to TRBJ1-5; D is ambiguous. This CDR3 has 13 amino acids. Deletions cut 1 base from V and 4 bases from J, with 6 bases between. The V gene's germline CDR1 is SGHTS and CDR2 YDEGEE. The CDR3 protein is CASSLLRNQPQHF. The CDR3 region has the DNA TGTGCCAGCAGCTTGCTACGGAATCAGCCCCAGCATTTT.

The chain couples TRBV7-8 to TRBJ2-7, with D possibly matching TRBD1 (6 bases). CDR1 and CDR2 from the germline V gene are SGHVS and FQNEAQ. The CDR3 loop spans 11 amino acids. Trimming removed 6 bases from V and 3 bases from J, with 6 bases in between. The CDR3 reads CASRDSYEQYF. In DNA form, the CDR3 reads TGTGCCAGCAGGGACAGCTACGAGCAGTACTTC.

The chain employs TRBV6-1 and TRBJ2-5, with a weak D call TRBD1 (5 bases). Germline V gives CDR1 MNHNS, CDR2 SASEGT. Trimming stripped 4 bases from V and 1 base from J, with 13 bases between. The CDR3 totals 15 residues. DNA for the CDR3: TGTGCCAGCAGTGGGGAAAGACAGCCCCAAGAGACCCAGTACTTC. This sequence encodes CASSGERQPQETQYF.

The chain has TRBV18 and TRBJ2-3; the D call may be TRBD1 or TRBD2 (5 bases each). V lost 3 bases and J 0 bases, leaving 13 bases between the germline ends. Per germline, CDR1 KGHSH and CDR2 LQKENI. CDR3 length equals 16 residues. Written as DNA, the CDR3 is TGTGCCAGCTCACCTAACGGGGCAACTAGCACAGATACGCAGTATTTT. Amino acids: CASSPNGATSTDTQYF.

The V call is TRBV7-8, the J call TRBJ2-1; 9 nucleotides line up with TRBD2. The CDR3 spans 16 residues. In germline, CDR1 is SGHVS, CDR2 FQNEAQ. After removal of 1 base from V and 3 bases from J, the junction contained 4 bases not matched to a gene. CDR3 loop: CASSLGWREGYNEQFF. The CDR3 DNA follows: TGTGCCAGCAGCTTAGGCTGGCGGGAGGGCTACAATGAGCAGTTCTTC.

The V and J genes are TRBV27 and TRBJ2-4; the D gene is possibly TRBD1 (6 bases). Deletions cut 5 bases from V and 5 bases from J, with 13 bases between. The CDR3 is made up of 14 amino acids. Per germline, CDR1 MNHEY and CDR2 SMNVEV (reference sequence). CDR3 in DNA: TGTGCCAGCAGTCAGCCGGGACAAGAAAACATTCAGTACTTC. Translated: CASSQPGQENIQYF.

This chain connects TRBV6-6 to TRBJ1-2; D remains ambiguous. CDR3 length: 14 residues. Germline V lookup: CDR1 MNHNY, CDR2 SVGAGI (reference sequence). Trimming stripped 7 bases from V and 3 bases from J, with 15 bases between. CDR3 amino acids: CASTGAVTYYGYTF. The CDR3 region has the DNA TGTGCCAGCACCGGCGCGGTTACCTACTATGGCTACACCTTC.

In this sample, this clone turned up once. The chain carries TRBV13 and TRBJ2-3, with D tentatively TRBD1 or TRBD2 (6 bases each). The ends were cut back, 0 bases at V and 0 bases at J, with 7 bases in the middle. CDR3 length equals 15 residues. The germline V gene encodes CDR1 PRHDT and CDR2 FYEKMQ (reference sequence). The CDR3 bases are TGTGCCAGCAGCTTAGGGGGGGGCAGCACAGATACGCAGTATTTT. The encoded protein is CASSLGGGSTDTQYF.

The genes are TRBV28 and TRBJ1-1; tentatively, D is TRBD1 (5 bases). Germline V gives CDR1 MDHEN, CDR2 SYDVKM. Trimming stripped 6 bases from V and 6 bases from J, with 11 bases between. The CDR3 spans 12 residues. CDR3 residues: CASRWGGAEAFF. CDR3 coding DNA: TGTGCCAGCAGATGGGGAGGGGCTGAAGCTTTCTTT.

The chain joins TRBV5-1 to TRBJ2-1; 8 nucleotides match TRBD2. The CDR3 extends over 16 amino acids. With V trimmed by 4 bases and J by 1 base, 7 bases remained unmatched. CDR1 and CDR2 (germline): SGHRS, YFSETQ. CDR3 amino acids: CASSRTLAESYNEQFF. As DNA, the CDR3 is TGCGCCAGCAGCAGAACACTAGCGGAGTCCTACAATGAGCAGTTCTTC.

The rearrangement uses TRBV6-5 and TRBJ2-1; D not certain. In germline, CDR1 is MNHEY, CDR2 SVGAGI. The CDR3 is 15 amino acids. The V gene lost 4 bases and the J gene lost 0 bases, with 10 bases spanning the gap. CDR3 residues: CASSSTRSSYNEQFF. The CDR3, as DNA: TGTGCCAGCAGTTCCACGCGCAGCTCCTACAATGAGCAGTTCTTC.

The V gene is TRBV7-9, the J gene TRBJ2-1; 15 bases match TRBD2. The junction had 1 base not matched to a gene; V was cut back by 0 bases and J by 10 bases. The CDR3 length is 15 residues. Germline V gives CDR1 SEHNR, CDR2 FQNEAQ (reference sequence). CDR3 in amino acids: CASSLAGLAGGEQFF. CDR3 DNA: TGTGCCAGCAGCTTAGCGGGACTAGCGGGAGGAGAGCAGTTCTTC.

The chain is built from TRBV28 and TRBJ2-3; D is unclear. The germline V gene encodes CDR1 MDHEN and CDR2 SYDVKM. Trimming cost V 4 bases and J 1 base, with 3 bases left between them. There are 12 residues in the CDR3. The CDR3 reads CASSWGTDTQYF. The CDR3 DNA reads TGTGCCAGCAGTTGGGGCACAGATACGCAGTATTTT. The variable domain in full, with the rest retrieved from reference TRBV28 and TRBJ2-3, is DVKVTQSSRYLVKRTGEKVFLECVQDMDHENMFWYRQDPGLGLRLIYFSYDVKMKEKGDIPEGYSVSREKKERFSLILESASTNQTSMYLCASSWGTDTQYFGPGTRLTVL.

The V and J genes are TRBV14 and TRBJ2-3, with D possibly matching TRBD2 (6 bases). The V gene lost 1 base and the J gene lost 11 bases, with 10 bases spanning the gap. Germline V gives CDR1 SGHDN, CDR2 FVKESK. The CDR3 is 12 amino acids. CDR3 DNA: TGTGCCAGCAGCCAAGTAACCGGGAGGCAGTATTTT. It yields the protein CASSQVTGRQYF.

The V and J genes are TRBV5-4 and TRBJ2-7, with D perhaps matching TRBD1 or TRBD2 (5 bases each). The CDR3 totals 16 residues. The V gene's germline CDR1 is SGHNT and CDR2 YYREEE (reference sequence). Trimming took 0 bases from V and 2 from J, leaving 15 bases between them. In nucleotides, the CDR3 is TGTGCCAGCAGCTTGGGTCGGGGCACGGTTGCCTACGAGCAGTACTTC. As protein: CASSLGRGTVAYEQYF.

This clone came up once. V and J are TRBV18 and TRBJ2-7; maybe TRBD1 (6 bases). The CDR3 is 14 residues long. V was trimmed by 2 bases and J by 4 bases, leaving 12 bases between them. Germline V CDR1 and CDR2: KGHSH, LQKENI. CDR3 DNA sequence: TGTGCCAGCTCACCAAAACAGGGCCAGTACGAGCAGTACTTC. As protein: CASSPKQGQYEQYF. The whole variable domain, filled in from reference TRBV18 and TRBJ2-7, reads NAGVMQNPRHLVRRRGQEARLRCSPMKGHSHVYWYRQLPEEGLKFMVYLQKENIIDESGMPKERFSAEFPKEGPSILRIQQVVRGDSAAYFCASSPKQGQYEQYFGPGTRLTVT.

This rearrangement joins TRBV7-2 to TRBJ1-4; 7 nucleotides line up with TRBD1. The CDR3 totals 15 residues. V lost 5 bases, J lost 3 bases, and 6 bases stayed unmatched. CDR1 is SGHTA, CDR2 FQGNSA, per germline. The CDR3: CASSSSGTANEKLFF. The CDR3 DNA reads TGTGCCAGCAGCAGCTCCGGGACAGCTAATGAAAAACTGTTTTTT.

The gene calls are TRBV10-3 and TRBJ2-3, with 8 bases lining up with TRBD2. The CDR3 sequence is 15 residues long. In germline, CDR1 is ENHRY, CDR2 SYGVKD. The V and J ends lost 6 bases and 2 bases, in that order; junction bases with no gene match: 7. CDR3 region: CAIRTSGSATDTQYF. CDR3 nucleotide sequence: TGTGCCATCAGAACCAGCGGGAGTGCCACAGATACGCAGTATTTT.

The rearrangement links TRBV20-1 to TRBJ2-3, with D perhaps TRBD2 (6 bases). Germline V gene sequence: CDR1 DFQATT, CDR2 SNEGSKA (reference sequence). The V end was cut by 6 bases, the J end by 7 bases, with 11 bases between. This CDR3 has 11 amino acids. The CDR3 region is CSAPLANTQYF. DNA of the CDR3: TGCAGTGCCCCACTAGCCAATACGCAGTATTTT.

This chain uses TRBV6-6 with TRBJ1-5; D is perhaps TRBD1 (5 bases). Germline loops: CDR1 MNHNY, CDR2 SVGAGI (reference sequence). The CDR3 runs to 13 residues. V dropped 10 bases and J dropped 6 bases, with 16 bases sitting between them. This CDR3 reads CATAGVGGQPQHF. CDR3 nucleotides: TGTGCCACCGCGGGGGTCGGCGGTCAGCCCCAGCATTTT.

The chain is built from TRBV7-2 and TRBJ2-5, with a tentative D call TRBD2 (6 bases). Per the germline V gene, CDR1 is SGHTA and CDR2 is FQGNSA. This CDR3 has 14 residues. V was shortened by 5 bases and J by 4 bases, with 14 bases between the two germline ends. In DNA, the CDR3 is TGTGCCAGCAGCCCCAGGCTGGGGGGAGAGACCCAGTACTTC. Translating it yields CASSPRLGGETQYF.

In this sample, this clone turned up once. The chain couples TRBV10-1 to TRBJ2-2; D is uncertain. The CDR3 contains 14 residues. CDR1 and CDR2 (germline): WNHNN, SYGVQD (reference sequence). V shed 4 bases and J shed 5 bases, with 11 bases lying between them. CDR3: CASSASDQTGELFF. In nucleotides, the CDR3 is TGCGCCAGCAGTGCCAGCGACCAGACCGGGGAGCTGTTTTTT.